This T cell receptor beta chain was recovered during a study of blood T cells in healthy people across ages. Samples had at least 7 million PBMCs isolated from them. This clonotype was counted between two and nine times. The use of a sample-barcoded 5' primer and a J-beta primer mix characterized a second PCR of about 6 to 12 cycles. Researchers report that each sample yielded at least 3 million CDR3-containing paired-end reads. TCRdb independently ran MiXCR on the 5' RACE reads; one entry per CDR3 protein. The table records over 500,000 distinct CDR3 sequences, about 27% of them present only once. There are 13 residues in the CDR3. J was trimmed by 4 bases and V by 8 bases; bases with no gene match: 4. Germline V gives CDR1 MNHNY, CDR2 SVGAGI (reference sequence). This sample was shared with a second study, whose subject was T cells of mothers and their children.

The TCR was taken from a boy aged 2 to 10 in good health. The V and J genes are TRBV6-6 and TRBJ2-5; 10 bases line up with TRBD1. The sample taken for sequencing was blood. The CDR3 sequence: CASGRTGGETQYF. DNA for the CDR3: TGTGCCAGCGGCCGGACAGGGGGAGAGACCCAGTACTTC.